This T cell receptor (beta chain) emerged from a study of blood T cells in healthy people across ages. Across the whole study: With template switching, about one barcoded beta molecule was captured per two T cells.

Next came a second PCR, run for about 7 to 12 cycles, which used a sample-barcoded 5' primer along with a J-beta primer mix. TCRdb fed the 5' RACE reads into MiXCR, producing one record per CDR3 protein. The sample contains about 620,000 distinct CDR3 sequences, around a fifth of which appear only once. V lost 2 bases and J lost 2; bases outside the gene matches: 6. In germline, CDR1 is WNHNN, CDR2 SYGVQD (reference sequence). The CDR3 runs 16 residues. J is TRBJ2-1 and V is TRBV10-1; 7 nucleotides match TRBD2. The sequence was collected from a man between 70 and 80 years old in good health. Sequenced: blood. Written as DNA, the CDR3 is TGCGCCAGCAGTGAGAGGCGCGGGAGAGCCTACAATGAGCAGTTCTTC. Protein product: CASSERRGRAYNEQFF.